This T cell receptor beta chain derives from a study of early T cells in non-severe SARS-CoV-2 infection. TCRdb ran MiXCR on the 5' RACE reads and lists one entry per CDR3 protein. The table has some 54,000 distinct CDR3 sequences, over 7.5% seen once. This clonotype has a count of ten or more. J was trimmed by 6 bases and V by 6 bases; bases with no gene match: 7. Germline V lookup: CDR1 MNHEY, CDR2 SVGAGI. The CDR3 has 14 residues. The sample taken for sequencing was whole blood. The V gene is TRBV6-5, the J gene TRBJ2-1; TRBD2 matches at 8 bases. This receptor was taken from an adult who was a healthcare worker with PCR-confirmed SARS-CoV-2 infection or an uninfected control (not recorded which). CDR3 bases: TGTGCCAGCAGCGGGATAGCGGGACTCAATGAGCAGTTCTTC. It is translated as CASSGIAGLNEQFF.